Following are 2 T cell receptor beta chains from one sample sequenced in a study of glioma-infiltrating T cells after dendritic cell vaccination. Produced via immunoSEQ multiplex PCR; TCRdb's table is partial and in-frame only. The repertoire has about 92,000 clones, around 84% of them found once; the top ten carry roughly 14%. The source material was blood, sampled before dendritic cell vaccination. Receptor source: a human donor with glioblastoma.

Here the CDR3 DNA reads TGCGCCAGCAGCTTGGTTGGCGGGAGCTCCTACAATGAGCAGTTCTTC. Translation: CASSLVGGSSYNEQFF. The chain couples TRBV5-1 to TRBJ2-1, with TRBD2 matching over 7 bases. The CDR3 consists of 16 residues. The germline gives CDR1 SGHRS, CDR2 YFSETQ. Trimming took 0 bases from V and 0 from J; bases not matched to a gene: 3.

This clone has only a few counts. DNA of the CDR3: TGTGCCAGTAACCCGGGGCCAGACAGGGGACGAGGCTACACCTTC. This gives the protein CASNPGPDRGRGYTF. The genes are TRBV5-6 and TRBJ1-2; 8 nucleotides align to TRBD1. Germline values: CDR1 SGHDT, CDR2 YYEEEE. Trimming took 8 bases from V and 8 from J; bases not matched to a gene: 17. The CDR3 runs 15 residues.